A selection of T cell receptor beta chains follows, all from one sample in a study of TIL therapy for anti-PD-1-resistant metastatic lung cancer. Generated by immunoSEQ multiplex PCR, the TCRdb table keeps only in-frame clones and is missing some. The sample carries just under 60,000 clones, roughly 80% recorded once. This sample comprised blood, obtained at baseline. The receptors come from a person aged 25 to 80 with non-small cell lung cancer. Both conserved end residues are part of each CDR3. D genes are given only for firm matches. Clone size appears in some rows only: once, few, many, or a class for an expanded clone.

j_call v_call d_call clone_size cdr3_nt cdr3_aa
TRBJ2-7 TRBV5-5 - - TGTGCCAGCAGCTTGGCCCAAGGGCGGCCCGAGCAGTACTTC CASSLAQGRPEQYF
TRBJ2-1 TRBV7-9 - - TGTGCCAGCAGCCCTAAGATCCGAGTAGGCAATGAGCAGTTCTTC CASSPKIRVGNEQFF
TRBJ2-7 TRBV7-3 - - TGTGCCAGCAGCACAGTTAGTGGGTCCTACGAGCAGTACTTC CASSTVSGSYEQYF
TRBJ2-7 TRBV7-2 - - TGTGCCAGCAGCCGGGACCGGGATGCCTCCGAGCAGTACTTC CASSRDRDASEQYF
TRBJ2-4 TRBV5-6 TRBD2 once TGTGCCAGCAGCTTGAGGACTAGCGGGATAACACTAGCCAAAAACATTCAGTACTTC CASSLRTSGITLAKNIQYF
TRBJ1-2 TRBV30 TRBD1 few TGTGCCTGGAGTGTAGGTCGTCGGGACAGGGAAGGCTACACCTTC CAWSVGRRDREGYTF
TRBJ2-5 TRBV11-3 TRBD1 - TGTGCCAGCAGCTCACCCTTTGGACAGGATCCGGGTGAGACCCAGTACTTC CASSSPFGQDPGETQYF
TRBJ2-3 TRBV6-5 - - TGTGCCAGCAGCTCCCAGGGAGATACGCAGTATTTT CASSSQGDTQYF
TRBJ1-2 TRBV11-2 - - TGTGCCAGCAGCCTGTATAGCAGCAATCAAAACTATGGCTACACCTTC CASSLYSSNQNYGYTF
TRBJ1-5 TRBV28 TRBD1 - TGTGCCAGCAGCAACCGGGACAGGGGGCGAGGGCAGCCCCAGCATTTT CASSNRDRGRGQPQHF
TRBJ1-2 TRBV10-2 TRBD1 few TGCGCCAGCAGTGAGTCGAGTGGGACAGGCTATGGCTACACCTTC CASSESSGTGYGYTF
TRBJ1-1 TRBV5-5 - - TGTGCCAGCAGCTTTCGGGACACTGAAGCTTTCTTT CASSFRDTEAFF
TRBJ1-5 TRBV7-8 - - TGTGCCAGCAGCTTAGAGGGGTCATTCAATCAGCCCCAGCATTTT CASSLEGSFNQPQHF
TRBJ1-1 TRBV6-5 TRBD1 - TGTGCCAGCACTGGGACAGAGAACACTGAAGCTTTCTTT CASTGTENTEAFF
TRBJ1-3 TRBV9 TRBD1 - TGTGCCAGCAGCTCACGGGACAGGGAAGGAAACACCATATATTTT CASSSRDREGNTIYF
TRBJ2-7 TRBV5-6 TRBD2 - TGTGCCAGCAGCTTATATTCGGGACTAGCGGCTGCCTACGAGCAGTACTTC CASSLYSGLAAAYEQYF
TRBJ1-2 TRBV6-6 - - TGTGCCAGCAGTTACTCAGGACGGCACACTAACTATGGCTACACCTTC CASSYSGRHTNYGYTF
TRBJ1-5 TRBV6-5 - - TGTGCCAGCAGAGGACAGCGGAATCAGCCCCAGCATTTT CASRGQRNQPQHF
TRBJ1-6 TRBV6-6 - - TGTGCCAGCAGTTACGCACAGGATAATTCACCCCTCCACTTT CASSYAQDNSPLHF
TRBJ1-2 TRBV28 - - TGTGCCACCAGTAACTATGGCTACACCTTC CATSNYGYTF
TRBJ2-7 TRBV4-1 - - TGCGCCAGCAGCCAAGAAGCGGGTCTCTCCTACGAGCAGTACTTC CASSQEAGLSYEQYF
TRBJ2-2 TRBV5-1 - - TGCGCCAGCACCTCGGCCCCCACTACCCTAAACACCGGGGAGCTGTTTTTT CASTSAPTTLNTGELFF
TRBJ2-5 TRBV5-1 - - TGCGCCAGCAGCTTGGGGGCGGCGGTGGGACAAGAGACCCAGTACTTC CASSLGAAVGQETQYF
TRBJ1-2 TRBV5-8 - - TGTGCCAGCAGCTTGGCCGGCTATGGCTACACCTTC CASSLAGYGYTF
TRBJ2-7 TRBV20-1 - - TGCAGTGCTGAACGCGACGAGCAGTACTTC CSAERDEQYF
TRBJ2-7 TRBV21-1 - few TGTGCCAGCAGCAAAGGGGACAGAGAAAACTCCTACGAGCAGTACTTC CASSKGDRENSYEQYF
TRBJ2-3 TRBV6-1 TRBD2 - TGTGCCAGCAGTGAGGGGACTAGCGGGGCAGATACGCAGTATTTT CASSEGTSGADTQYF
TRBJ2-4 TRBV19 TRBD2 - TGTGCCAGTAGTATGATTGCGGGAGGCCACCAGGGAAACATTCAGTACTTC CASSMIAGGHQGNIQYF
TRBJ2-2 TRBV29-1 - - TGCAGCGTTGTGTTCGGGGGCGCCGGGGAGCTGTTTTTT CSVVFGGAGELFF
TRBJ2-1 TRBV10-3 - - TGTGCCATCAGTGAGGTCGGCAAGAACAATGAGCAGTTCTTC CAISEVGKNNEQFF
TRBJ1-3 TRBV18 - - TGTGCCAGCTCACCACCCCGGACGGGTGGAAACACCATATATTTT CASSPPRTGGNTIYF
TRBJ2-3 TRBV29-1 - - TGCAGCGTTGTTCCCTTTCTGGCCACAGATACGCAGTATTTT CSVVPFLATDTQYF
TRBJ2-1 TRBV5-1 - - TGCGCCAGCAGCTTGCGGTACGAATACAATGAGCAGTTCTTC CASSLRYEYNEQFF
TRBJ2-3 TRBV19 - few TGTGCCAGTAGTATAGCCCCGACCGCGAACACAGATACGCAGTATTTT CASSIAPTANTDTQYF
TRBJ1-6 TRBV7-2 TRBD1 - TGTGCCAGCAGCCAGAGACAGGGGGCGGGTAATTCACCCCTCCACTTT CASSQRQGAGNSPLHF
TRBJ2-7 TRBV9 TRBD1 once TGTGCCAGCAGCGTATTCGAACAGGGGGTCTACGAGCAGTACTTC CASSVFEQGVYEQYF
TRBJ2-7 TRBV28 - - TGTGCCAGCAGCAGAATAGACACAGGGTTCCACGAGCAGTACTTC CASSRIDTGFHEQYF
TRBJ1-2 TRBV11-3 - few TGTGCCAGCGCTATCGACAGGACCTATGGCTACACCTTC CASAIDRTYGYTF
TRBJ2-5 TRBV7-2 TRBD1 - TGTGCCAGCAGCTTAGGTCTACAGGGGGCGGGTGAGACCCAGTACTTC CASSLGLQGAGETQYF
TRBJ1-1 TRBV11-3 TRBD1 - TGTGCCAGCAGCTTAGATAGTTGGACAGGGCACACTGAAGCTTTCTTT CASSLDSWTGHTEAFF
TRBJ1-6 TRBV28 - once TGTGCCGGCAGACGGACTCCAAATTCACCCCTCCACTTT CAGRRTPNSPLHF
TRBJ2-2 TRBV4-2 - - TGTGCCAGCAGCCAAGTCGACTACACCGGGGAGCTGTTTTTT CASSQVDYTGELFF
TRBJ2-2 TRBV6-1 TRBD2 - TGTGCCAGCAGTGGCCGGACTAGCGGGGCGAACACCGGGGAGCTGTTTTTT CASSGRTSGANTGELFF
TRBJ1-2 TRBV6-6 - few TGTGCCGCAGCAGGGTACGGCTATGGCTACACCTTC CAAAGYGYGYTF
TRBJ2-1 TRBV7-8 TRBD2 - TGTGCCAGCAGCTACACCAGCGGGAGGAGCGATGAGCAGTTCTTC CASSYTSGRSDEQFF
TRBJ2-7 TRBV4-1 TRBD1 - TGCGCCAGCAGCCAAGAAGGGACAGAAGCCTACGAGCAGTACTTC CASSQEGTEAYEQYF